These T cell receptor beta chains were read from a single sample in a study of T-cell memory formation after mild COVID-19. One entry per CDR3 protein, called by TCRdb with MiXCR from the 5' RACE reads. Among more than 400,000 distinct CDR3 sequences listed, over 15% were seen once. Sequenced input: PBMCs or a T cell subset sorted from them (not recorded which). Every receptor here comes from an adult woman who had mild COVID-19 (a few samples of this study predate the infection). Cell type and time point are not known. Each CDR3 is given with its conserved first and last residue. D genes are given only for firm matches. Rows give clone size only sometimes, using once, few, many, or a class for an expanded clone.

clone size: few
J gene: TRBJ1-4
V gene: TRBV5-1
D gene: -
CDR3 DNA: TGCGCCAGCAGCTTGGAGCCAGGCAGGAATGAAAAACTGTTTTTT
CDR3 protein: CASSLEPGRNEKLFF

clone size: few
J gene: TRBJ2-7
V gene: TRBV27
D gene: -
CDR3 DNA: TGTGCCAGCAGTTGGCAAGGGGATAGCTACGAGCAGTACTTC
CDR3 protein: CASSWQGDSYEQYF

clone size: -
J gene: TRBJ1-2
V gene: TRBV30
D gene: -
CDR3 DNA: TGTGGAGGGGATGGCTACACCTTC
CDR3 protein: CGGDGYTF

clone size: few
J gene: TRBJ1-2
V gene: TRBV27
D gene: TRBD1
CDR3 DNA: TGTGCCAGCAGTCCCACCCCGACGACAGGGGATGGCTACACCTTC
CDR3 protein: CASSPTPTTGDGYTF

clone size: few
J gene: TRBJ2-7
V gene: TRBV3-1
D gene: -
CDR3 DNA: TGTGCCAGCAGCCAAGTTTTTCAAGCCCTCGCCTACGAGCAGTACTTC
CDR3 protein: CASSQVFQALAYEQYF

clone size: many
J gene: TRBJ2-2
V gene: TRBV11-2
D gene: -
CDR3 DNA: TGTGCCAGCAGCTTAACCGGGACAAACACCGGGGAGCTGTTTTTT
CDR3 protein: CASSLTGTNTGELFF

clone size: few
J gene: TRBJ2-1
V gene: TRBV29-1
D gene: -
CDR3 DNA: TGCAGCGTTGGGCAGGGAATACATGAGCAGTTCTTC
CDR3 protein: CSVGQGIHEQFF

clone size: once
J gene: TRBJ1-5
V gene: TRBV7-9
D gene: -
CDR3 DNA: TGTGCCAGCAGCCACGGAAACAATCAGCCCCAGCATTTT
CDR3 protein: CASSHGNNQPQHF

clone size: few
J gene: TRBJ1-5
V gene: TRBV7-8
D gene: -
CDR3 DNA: TGTGCCAGCAGCTACCGGGAACAGCCCCAGCATTTT
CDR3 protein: CASSYREQPQHF

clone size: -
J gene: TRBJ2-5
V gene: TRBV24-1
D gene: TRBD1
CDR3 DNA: TGTGCCACCAGTGATCGTACAGGGGGGAAAGAGACCCAGTACTTC
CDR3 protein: CATSDRTGGKETQYF

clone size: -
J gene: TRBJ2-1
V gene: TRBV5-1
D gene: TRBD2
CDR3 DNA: TGCGCCAGCAGCTTTACCCCTAGCGGGGGATACAATGAGCAGTTCTTC
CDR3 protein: CASSFTPSGGYNEQFF

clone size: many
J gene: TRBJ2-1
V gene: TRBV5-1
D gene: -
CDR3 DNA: TGCGCCAGCAGCCCGTCTTTGATGAATTACAATGAGCAGTTCTTC
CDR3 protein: CASSPSLMNYNEQFF

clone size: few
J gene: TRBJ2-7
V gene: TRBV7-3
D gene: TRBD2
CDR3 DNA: TGTGCCAGCAGCCCGACTAGCGGGAGTGTCGAGCAGTACTTC
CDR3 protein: CASSPTSGSVEQYF

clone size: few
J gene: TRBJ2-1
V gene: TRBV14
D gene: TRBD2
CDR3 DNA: TGTGCCAGCAGCCAAGGACGGGGATGGGGGGGTGAGCAGTTCTTC
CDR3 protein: CASSQGRGWGGEQFF

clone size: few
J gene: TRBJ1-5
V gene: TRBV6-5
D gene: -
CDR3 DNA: TGTGCCAGCAGTTACGACGGATATAGCAATCAGCCCCAGCATTTT
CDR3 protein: CASSYDGYSNQPQHF

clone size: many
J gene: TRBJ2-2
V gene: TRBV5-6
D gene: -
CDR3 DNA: TGTGCCAGCAGCTCCGAGGCAGGGCGGACCGGGGAGCTGTTTTTT
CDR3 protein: CASSSEAGRTGELFF

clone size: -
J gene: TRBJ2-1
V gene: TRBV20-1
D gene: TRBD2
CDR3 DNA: TGCAGTGCTAGAGGCGTAGCGGGGGTCTCCTACAATGAGCAGTTCTTC
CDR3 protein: CSARGVAGVSYNEQFF

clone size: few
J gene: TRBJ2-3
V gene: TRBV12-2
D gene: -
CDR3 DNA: TGTGCAAGTCGTCCCGAGGAGAGAACGGGAGAAGAAGATACGCAGTATTTT
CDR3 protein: CASRPEERTGEEDTQYF

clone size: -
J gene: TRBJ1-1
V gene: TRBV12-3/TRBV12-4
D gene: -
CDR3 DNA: TGTGCCAGCAGTTTACGGGGGAGTAGGGCTTTCTTT
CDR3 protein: CASSLRGSRAFF

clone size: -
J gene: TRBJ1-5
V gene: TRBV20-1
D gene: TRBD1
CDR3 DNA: TGCAGTGCTAGGCCCCGGACAGGCCGTTTGGATGTCCTTCAGCCCCAGCATTTT
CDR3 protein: CSARPRTGRLDVLQPQHF

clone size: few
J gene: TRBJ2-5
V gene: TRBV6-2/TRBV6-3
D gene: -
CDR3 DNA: TGTGCCAGCAGTTACTTGGGGGTCTCGCAAGAGACCCAGTACTTC
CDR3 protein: CASSYLGVSQETQYF

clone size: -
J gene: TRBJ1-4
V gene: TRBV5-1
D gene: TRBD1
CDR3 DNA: TGCGCCAGCAGCTGGTCCGGGACAGGCGATGAAAAACTGTTTTTT
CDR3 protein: CASSWSGTGDEKLFF

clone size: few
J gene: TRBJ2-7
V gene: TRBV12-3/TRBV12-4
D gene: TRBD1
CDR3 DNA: TGTGCCAGCAGGGACAGGGAGTCCTACGAGCAGTACTTC
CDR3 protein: CASRDRESYEQYF

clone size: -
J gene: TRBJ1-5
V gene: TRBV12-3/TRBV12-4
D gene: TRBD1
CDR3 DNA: TGTGCCAGCAGTATAACTCAGGGGGCCAATCAGCCCCAGCATTTT
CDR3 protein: CASSITQGANQPQHF

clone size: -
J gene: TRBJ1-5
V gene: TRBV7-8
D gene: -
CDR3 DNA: TGTGCCAGCAGCTTAGGGGAAGCGGCTTATAGCAATCAGCCCCAGCATTTT
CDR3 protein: CASSLGEAAYSNQPQHF

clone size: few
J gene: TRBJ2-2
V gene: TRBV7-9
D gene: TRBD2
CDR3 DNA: TGTGCCAGCAGCTTGAAACTAGCGGGAGCCTCCGGGGAGCTGTTTTTT
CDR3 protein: CASSLKLAGASGELFF

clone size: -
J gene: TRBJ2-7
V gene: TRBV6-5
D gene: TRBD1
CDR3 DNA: TGTGCCAGCAGGAGGACAGGCACCGAGCAGTACTTC
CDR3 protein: CASRRTGTEQYF

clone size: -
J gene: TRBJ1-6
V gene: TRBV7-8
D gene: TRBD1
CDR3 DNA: TGTGCCAGCAGCTTAGTAGGGACAGACTATTCACCCCTCCACTTT
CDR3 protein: CASSLVGTDYSPLHF

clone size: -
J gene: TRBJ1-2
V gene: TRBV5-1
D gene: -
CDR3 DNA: TGCGCCAGCAGCTTGGATCTGACTCTCCCTCATGGCTACACCTTC
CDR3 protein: CASSLDLTLPHGYTF

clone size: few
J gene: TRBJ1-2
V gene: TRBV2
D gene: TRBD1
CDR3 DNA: TGTGCCAGCAGTGAACAGGGGGACTATGGCTACACCTTC
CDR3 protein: CASSEQGDYGYTF

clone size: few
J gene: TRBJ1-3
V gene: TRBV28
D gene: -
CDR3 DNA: TGTGCCAGCAGTAACCCGCCTGGAAACACCATATATTTT
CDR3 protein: CASSNPPGNTIYF

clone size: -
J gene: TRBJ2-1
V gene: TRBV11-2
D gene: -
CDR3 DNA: TGTGCCAGCAGCTTAGATACGGGGACAAACCTTGTGGATGAGCAGTTCTTC
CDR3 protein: CASSLDTGTNLVDEQFF

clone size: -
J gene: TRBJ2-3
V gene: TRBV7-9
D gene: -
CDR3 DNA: TGTGCCAGCAAGGTGGGGGATACGCAGTATTTT
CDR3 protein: CASKVGDTQYF

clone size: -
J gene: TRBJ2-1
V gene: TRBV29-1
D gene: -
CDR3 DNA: TGCAGCGTTGAAATTGGAAGGAGCTCCTACAATGAGCAGTTCTTC
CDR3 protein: CSVEIGRSSYNEQFF

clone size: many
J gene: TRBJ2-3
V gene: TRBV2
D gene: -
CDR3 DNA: TGTGCCAGCAGTGAAGAGGTAACAGATACGCAGTATTTT
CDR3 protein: CASSEEVTDTQYF

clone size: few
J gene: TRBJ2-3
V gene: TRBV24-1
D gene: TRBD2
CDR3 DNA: TGTGCCACCAGTGACCCGGGACTAGCGGGTGAGGGGGGCACAGATACGCAGTATTTT
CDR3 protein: CATSDPGLAGEGGTDTQYF

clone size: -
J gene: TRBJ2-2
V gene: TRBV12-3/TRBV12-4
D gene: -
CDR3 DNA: TGTGCCAGCAGCCCCCAGGGTTCCGGGGAGCTGTTTTTT
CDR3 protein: CASSPQGSGELFF

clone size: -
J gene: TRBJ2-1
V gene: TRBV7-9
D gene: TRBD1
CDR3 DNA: TGTGCCAGCGGGGAAGGGGACAGGGCTTACAATGAGCAGTTCTTC
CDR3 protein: CASGEGDRAYNEQFF

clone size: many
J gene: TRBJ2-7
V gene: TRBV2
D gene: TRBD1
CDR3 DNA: TGTGCCATTGAACGGGACAGGGGCTACGAGCAGTACTTC
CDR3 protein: CAIERDRGYEQYF

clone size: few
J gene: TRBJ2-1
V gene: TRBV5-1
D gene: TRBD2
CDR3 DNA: TGCGCCAGCAGCTTGGCACTAGCGGGCATTAATGAGCAGTTCTTC
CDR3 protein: CASSLALAGINEQFF

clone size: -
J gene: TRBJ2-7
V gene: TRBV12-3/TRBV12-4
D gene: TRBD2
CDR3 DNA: TGTGCCAGCAGCCCCGGGACTAGGGAATACGAGCAGTACTTC
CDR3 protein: CASSPGTREYEQYF

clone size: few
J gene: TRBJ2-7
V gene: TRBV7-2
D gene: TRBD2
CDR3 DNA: TGTGCCAGCAGCCCCGGAGGAGTAGCGGGGTCCTACGAGCAGTACTTC
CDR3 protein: CASSPGGVAGSYEQYF

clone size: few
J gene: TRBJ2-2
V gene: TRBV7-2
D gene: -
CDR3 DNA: TGTGCCAGCAACTGGAGGGCCACCGGGGAGCTGTTTTTT
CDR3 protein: CASNWRATGELFF

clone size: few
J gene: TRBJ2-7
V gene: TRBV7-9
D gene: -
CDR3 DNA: TGTGCCAGCAGCTTAGCGCATAGGACTATTGGCGAGCAGTACTTC
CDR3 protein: CASSLAHRTIGEQYF

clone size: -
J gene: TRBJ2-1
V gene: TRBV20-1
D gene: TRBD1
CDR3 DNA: TGCAGTGCTAGAGATCATGGACAGGGAGGAAATGAGCAGTTCTTC
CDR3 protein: CSARDHGQGGNEQFF

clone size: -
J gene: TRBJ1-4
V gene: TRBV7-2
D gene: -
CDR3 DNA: TGTGCCAGCAGCTTACTGCCCCATCGGGGGCGAACGGAAAAACTGTTTTTT
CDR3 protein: CASSLLPHRGRTEKLFF

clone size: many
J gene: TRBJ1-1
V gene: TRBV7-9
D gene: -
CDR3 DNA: TGTGCCAGCAGCCCCCAGGACGGGATGAACACTGAAGCTTTCTTT
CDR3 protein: CASSPQDGMNTEAFF